These 3 T cell receptor beta chains came from one sample sequenced in a study of T cell changes during pregnancy in multiple sclerosis (dated by TCRdb to about 2019). Library prep was done by the immunoSEQ multiplex PCR assay. In its TCRdb copy, this immuneACCESS table keeps in-frame sequences only and misses some clones. Where compared with another copy, unresolved V genes explain less than half of these, and the others have no known cause. Recorded for this sample are about 44,000 clones; about 96% of them occurred a single time. The ten largest clones take up approximately 1% of the sample. Sample: peripheral blood, taken in the second trimester of pregnancy. Receptors were obtained from a female donor with multiple sclerosis, enrolled in a pregnancy study.

This chain joins TRBV28 and TRBJ2-5, with D perhaps matching TRBD2 (5 bases). The length of the CDR3 is 14 residues. The V and J ends lost 7 bases and 1 base respectively, with 13 bases between them. Germline-derived CDR1 and CDR2 are MDHEN and SYDVKM. This CDR3 is CASNRGNTQETQYF. The DNA for the CDR3 is TGTGCCAGCAATCGGGGAAACACCCAAGAGACCCAGTACTTC.

This rearrangement joins TRBV7-3 to TRBJ1-1; 9 nucleotides line up with TRBD1. Losses at the gene ends were 5 bases for V and 1 base for J; bases not matched to a gene: 5. This CDR3 spans 15 amino acids. Per germline, CDR1 SGHTA and CDR2 FQGTGA. CDR3 coding DNA: TGTGCCAGCAGCGTACGACAGGGGGAGAACACTGAAGCTTTCTTT. As protein: CASSVRQGENTEAFF.

The chain couples TRBV19 to TRBJ1-2; TRBD1 matches at 10 bases. The length of the CDR3 is 13 residues. CDR1 is LNHDA, CDR2 SQIVND, per germline (reference sequence). Losses at the gene ends were 7 bases for V and 6 bases for J; bases not matched to a gene: 5. The CDR3: CASMDRGKNGYTF. CDR3 nucleotide sequence: TGTGCCAGTATGGACAGGGGGAAGAATGGCTACACCTTC.